One sample yielded the 21 T cell receptor beta chains listed below, sequenced in a study of Ad26.COV2.S vaccination and SARS-CoV-2 variants. Some clones are missing from TCRdb's copy, which holds only in-frame ones; the method was immunoSEQ multiplex PCR. This sample carries about 180,000 clones, roughly nine tenths of them seen once, and the ten largest clones take under 7.5%. The specimen was peripheral blood, collected after recovery from COVID-19. Source of these receptors: a human donor who had recovered from COVID-19.

This chain joins TRBV18 and TRBJ2-1, with 7 positions matching TRBD2. The CDR3 runs to 12 residues. The V gene's germline CDR1 is KGHSH and CDR2 LQKENI. Trimming at V came to 6 bases and at J to 9 bases, leaving 5 bases not matched to a gene. Written as DNA, the CDR3 is TGTGCCAGCTCGTCGACTAGCAGTGAGCAGTTCTTC. Translation: CASSSTSSEQFF.

V is TRBV28 and J is TRBJ1-4, with 9 bases aligning to TRBD1. The ends lost 2 bases at V and 5 bases at J; junction bases unmatched: 15. CDR1 and CDR2 (germline): MDHEN, SYDVKM. The CDR3 loop spans 19 amino acids. CDR3 DNA sequence: TGTGCCAGCAGTTTACCCCCCCCGGGACAGGGAATATCAAATGAAAAACTGTTTTTT. Amino acids: CASSLPPPGQGISNEKLFF.

The chain uses TRBV5-8 and TRBJ2-5; D is uncertain. Germline CDR1 SGHTS, CDR2 YDEGEE. The CDR3 runs 11 residues. V lost 4 bases, J lost 5 bases, and 6 bases lay in between. The CDR3 coding sequence is TGTGCCAGCAGCCTGGCGGAGACCCAGTACTTC. Encoded protein: CASSLAETQYF.

The chain joins TRBV5-1 to TRBJ1-2; a possible D gene is TRBD1 (6 bases). The germline V and J ends were trimmed by 1 base and 4 bases, with 8 bases remaining between them. The CDR3 runs 13 residues. CDR1 is SGHRS and CDR2 is YFSETQ in the germline V gene. CDR3 coding DNA: TGCGCCAGCAGCTTGACAGGGATCTATGGCTACACCTTC. Translated, it gives CASSLTGIYGYTF.

This chain links TRBV7-9 with TRBJ2-5; the D is unclear. This CDR3 has 14 residues. V lost 7 bases, J lost 3 bases, and 15 bases lay in between. The germline V gene encodes CDR1 SEHNR and CDR2 FQNEAQ (reference sequence). The DNA for the CDR3 is TGTGCCAGCACCCTGGCACTATCCAAAGAGACCCAGTACTTC. Its translation: CASTLALSKETQYF.

The V and J genes are TRBV28 and TRBJ2-5, with D tentatively TRBD2 (6 bases). V was clipped by 10 bases and J by 2 bases, with 17 bases between them. The CDR3 runs to 14 residues. In germline, CDR1 is MDHEN, CDR2 SYDVKM. As DNA, the CDR3 is TGTGCCACTACCAGCGCGGGGCGGCAAGAGACCCAGTACTTC. This encodes CATTSAGRQETQYF.

This clone appeared a few times. The CDR3 reads CASSPPAGGYTF. The CDR3 DNA reads TGTGCCAGCAGCCCCCCAGCCGGTGGCTACACCTTC. This sequence joins TRBV7-9 and TRBJ1-2; D is undetermined. Germline V CDR1 and CDR2: SEHNR, FQNEAQ (reference sequence). Trimming removed 5 bases from V and 7 bases from J, with 11 bases in between. This CDR3 has 12 residues.

This clone was counted only a few times. J is TRBJ1-3 and V is TRBV24-1, with 7 bases matching TRBD1. The V and J ends lost 12 bases and 3 bases, in that order; junction bases with no gene match: 19. Germline-derived CDR1 and CDR2 are KGHDR and SFDVKD. The CDR3 length is 17 residues. In nucleotides, the CDR3 is TGTGCCGCCCTCACAGGGGTCAACAAAGTTTGTGGAAACACCATATATTTT. Amino acid sequence: CAALTGVNKVCGNTIYF.

The rearrangement links TRBV15 to TRBJ2-7, with TRBD2 identical over 7 bases. From germline, CDR1 is LNHNV and CDR2 YYDKDF (reference sequence). The CDR3 extends over 14 amino acids. With 1 base clipped from V and 5 bases from J, the junction kept 5 bases outside the gene matches. Here the CDR3 DNA reads TGTGCCACCAGCAGAGTGGGGGGGATCCACGAGCAGTACTTC. Translation gives CATSRVGGIHEQYF.

The chain is built from TRBV7-9 and TRBJ2-1, with D possibly being TRBD2 (6 bases). CDR1 is SEHNR, CDR2 FQNEAQ, per germline (reference sequence). The CDR3 consists of 17 residues. V was clipped by 0 bases and J by 3 bases, with 15 bases between them. The CDR3 nucleotides are TGTGCCAGCAGCTTAGCGGGGGGATTTAACCACTACAATGAGCAGTTCTTC. Protein sequence: CASSLAGGFNHYNEQFF.

The chain is built from TRBV6-5 and TRBJ2-5; D is possibly TRBD1 or TRBD2 (5 bases each). The germline gives CDR1 MNHEY, CDR2 SVGAGI. The CDR3 is 15 amino acids. The V gene lost 5 bases and the J gene lost 4 bases, with 17 bases spanning the gap. The CDR3 region is CASSPTTQRGETQYF. The CDR3 region has the DNA TGTGCCAGCAGTCCCACTACCCAGAGGGGAGAGACCCAGTACTTC.

The rearrangement joins TRBV5-1 to TRBJ2-2; possibly TRBD2 for D (5 bases). The CDR3 covers 16 residues. Trimming took off 4 bases at V and 4 bases at J, with 17 bases between the two ends. CDR1 and CDR2 (germline): SGHRS, YFSETQ. CDR3 loop: CASSLDYPPVTGELFF. CDR3 DNA: TGCGCCAGCAGCCTCGACTACCCCCCCGTCACCGGGGAGCTGTTTTTT.

Only one count was recorded for this clone. This chain uses TRBV19 with TRBJ2-2; D is perhaps TRBD1 (5 bases). CDR1 is LNHDA, CDR2 SQIVND, per germline (reference sequence). CDR3 length: 13 amino acids. V was shortened by 10 bases and J by 6 bases, with 15 bases between the two germline ends. CDR3: CATQPGFAGELFF. Here the CDR3 DNA reads TGTGCCACCCAACCAGGGTTCGCCGGGGAGCTGTTTTTT.

This sequence joins TRBV13 and TRBJ1-5; possibly TRBD1 for D (5 bases). V lost 3 bases and J lost 3, with 9 bases in between. The CDR3 covers 14 residues. Germline assignment: CDR1 PRHDT and CDR2 FYEKMQ (reference sequence). The CDR3 loop is CASSFQGFNQPQHF. The CDR3 bases are TGTGCCAGCAGCTTTCAGGGCTTCAATCAGCCCCAGCATTTT.

The rearrangement uses TRBV19 and TRBJ1-5; D is perhaps TRBD1 (5 bases). Trimming stripped 0 bases from V and 11 bases from J, with 11 bases between. Germline lookup yields CDR1 LNHDA and CDR2 SQIVND (reference sequence). This CDR3 spans 13 amino acids. CDR3 sequence: CASSIDLGVAQHF. CDR3 DNA sequence: TGTGCCAGTAGTATAGATTTGGGGGTAGCCCAGCATTTT. Full variable domain (remainder filled in from reference TRBV19 and TRBJ1-5): DGGITQSPKYLFRKEGQNVTLSCEQNLNHDAMYWYRQDPGQGLRLIYYSQIVNDFQKGDIAEGYSVSREKKESFPLTVTSAQKNPTAFYLCASSIDLGVAQHFGDGTRLSIL.

The rearrangement joins TRBV9 to TRBJ1-1; no definite D call. The CDR3 spans 16 residues. The V end was cut by 3 bases, the J end by 1 base, with 16 bases between. Germline values: CDR1 SGDLS, CDR2 YYNGEE. The CDR3 sequence is CASSDSIRTGNTEAFF. In DNA form, the CDR3 reads TGTGCCAGCAGCGACTCGATCCGGACGGGGAACACTGAAGCTTTCTTT.

The chain uses TRBV27 and TRBJ2-3; possibly TRBD1 for D (6 bases). Looked up from germline, CDR1 is MNHEY and CDR2 is SMNVEV (reference sequence). CDR3 size: 17 residues. V lost 5 bases and J lost 1, with 19 bases in between. The CDR3 region has the DNA TGTGCCAGCAGTCTCAATCAACAGGGTAAGGGCACAGATACGCAGTATTTT. Protein: CASSLNQQGKGTDTQYF.

Only a few counts were recorded for this clone. The rearrangement links TRBV28 to TRBJ1-2; no firm D call. Germline lookup yields CDR1 MDHEN and CDR2 SYDVKM. The V and J ends lost 1 base and 2 bases respectively, with 8 bases between them. This CDR3 has 14 residues. CDR3 region: CASSLLRVNYGYTF. The CDR3 coding sequence is TGTGCCAGCAGTTTATTGAGAGTAAACTATGGCTACACCTTC.

The rearrangement uses TRBV9 and TRBJ1-6, with D possibly TRBD1 on 5 matching bases. V was clipped by 0 bases and J by 14 bases, with 15 bases between them. The germline V gene has CDR1 SGDLS and CDR2 YYNGEE. The CDR3 length is 14 residues. In DNA form, the CDR3 reads TGTGCCAGCAGCGTAGCTACGGGGCAAGGGTCCCTCCACTTT. Protein sequence: CASSVATGQGSLHF.

The chain combines TRBV4-1 with TRBJ1-1; D is perhaps TRBD1 (6 bases). The V and J ends lost 3 bases and 3 bases respectively, with 8 bases between them. Germline CDR1 MGHRA, CDR2 YSYEKL. The CDR3 has 13 amino acids. CDR3 region: CASSQEGDTEAFF. The CDR3 DNA reads TGCGCCAGCAGCCAGGAGGGGGACACTGAAGCTTTCTTT.

The chain recombines TRBV7-2 with TRBJ2-2; D call uncertain. The CDR3 covers 14 residues. Germline V CDR1 and CDR2: SGHTA, FQGNSA. V lost 1 base to trimming and J lost 6 bases, with 9 bases between them. The CDR3 is CASSLDPRPGELFF. The CDR3 nucleotides read TGTGCCAGCAGCTTAGACCCCCGGCCCGGGGAGCTGTTTTTT.